This T cell receptor (beta chain) was sequenced during a study of T cell responses to AZD1222 COVID-19 vaccine. Pooled in the analysis were second doses at about 4 or about 12 weeks. The study's findings and limits: Mostly white British, mostly female donors; authors suggested clonal diversity may be underestimated. Vaccine-associated CD4 TCRs spanned spike, dominant at 160-218 and 743-854. After two AZD1222 doses, spike-specific TCR breadth and depth rose versus day 0.

Germline V gene sequence: CDR1 KGHDR, CDR2 SFDVKD. Trimming removed 4 bases from V and 0 bases from J; junction bases left unmatched: 7. The CDR3 consists of 18 residues. On this clone itself: The target antigen is unknown.

Data came from immunoSEQ multiplex PCR; TCRdb stores just in-frame clones and leaves some out. The sample carries around 270,000 clones, approximately 94% recorded once. The sequence was obtained from an adult who received the AZD1222 COVID-19 vaccine. The sample consisted of peripheral blood, taken 28 days after the second AZD1222 dose. V and J are TRBV24-1 and TRBJ2-2, with 10 bases matching TRBD1. The CDR3 loop reads CATSETTGGSANTGELFF. The CDR3, as DNA: TGTGCCACCAGTGAGACGACAGGGGGCAGCGCGAACACCGGGGAGCTGTTTTTT.